The clone carrying this TCR beta chain was counted only a few times. The antigen remains undetermined. This record comes from a study of T cells in Graves' hyperthyroidism and ophthalmopathy. Whole-study context: Peripheral blood specimens were obtained at initial diagnosis, prior to any treatment.

Clinical symptoms, serum thyroxine and TRAb, thyroid ultrasound and orbital computed tomography together formed the diagnostic basis. Study-wide results and caveats: Most thyroid clonotypes expanded above 0.001 appeared in blood too. Classification by a 13 V-J model distinguished ophthalmopathy from stable hyperthyroidism.

It was RNA transcripts that yielded the amplified TCR beta CDR3 regions. HTBI primers were employed in a first-round RT-PCR of the TCR CDR3. Using its own MiXCR run on the multiplex PCR reads, TCRdb lists one record per CDR3 protein. The sample includes a few hundred thousand distinct CDR3 sequences, around 14% of them seen just once. The sequence was collected from a young woman with Graves' hyperthyroidism. The sample consisted of blood.

This chain's CDR3 is CASSLGEARNSPLHF. The CDR3 DNA reads TGTGCCAGCAGCCTGGGCGAGGCGCGGAATTCACCCCTCCACTTT. The genes are TRBV7-6 and TRBJ1-6; the D is unclear. The CDR3 spans 15 residues. Trimming pared 5 bases from V and 7 bases from J, leaving 15 bases between. Germline CDR1 SGHVS, CDR2 FNYEAQ.